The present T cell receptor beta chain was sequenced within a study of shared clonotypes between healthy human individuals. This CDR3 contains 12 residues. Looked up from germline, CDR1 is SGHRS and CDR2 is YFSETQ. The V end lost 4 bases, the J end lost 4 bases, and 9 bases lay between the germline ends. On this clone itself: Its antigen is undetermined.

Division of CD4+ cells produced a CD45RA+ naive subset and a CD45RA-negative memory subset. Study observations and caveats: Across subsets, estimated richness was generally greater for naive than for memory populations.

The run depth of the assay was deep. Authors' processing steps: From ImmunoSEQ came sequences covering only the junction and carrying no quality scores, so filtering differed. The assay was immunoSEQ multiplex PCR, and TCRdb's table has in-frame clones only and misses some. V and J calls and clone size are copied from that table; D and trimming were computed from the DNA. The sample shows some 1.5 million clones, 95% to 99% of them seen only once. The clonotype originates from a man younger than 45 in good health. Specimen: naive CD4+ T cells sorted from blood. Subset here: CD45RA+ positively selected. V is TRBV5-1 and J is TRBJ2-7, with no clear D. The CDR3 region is CASSPEWYEQYF. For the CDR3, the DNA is TGCGCCAGCAGCCCGGAATGGTACGAGCAGTACTTC.